The entry below gives a single TCR beta chain sequence along with its context. The V end was cut by 5 bases, the J end by 6 bases, with 10 bases between. From germline, CDR1 is KGHDR and CDR2 SFDVKD. CDR3 length: 13 amino acids. The data are from a study of blood T cell repertoires in COVID-19. Looking at the study overall: Specimens from acute and convalescent COVID-19 originated in the United States, Italy and Spain. T cells, B-cell-depleted T cells, or PBMCs provided the cDNA or gDNA that served as material.

Per the authors' pipeline: It was from reference gene primer amplification that nucleated cell counts were estimated. Libraries were prepared by immunoSEQ multiplex PCR; TCRdb keeps only in-frame clonotypes and omits some of them. V and J calls and clone size are those listed in that table; D and trimming were worked out from the DNA. The sample lists around 36,000 clones, 75% to 90% seen once, with roughly 6.2% in the top ten. This sequence was found in a human donor in a cohort sampled during active COVID-19. Sequencing input: peripheral blood. The chain is built from TRBV24-1 and TRBJ1-5, with D hard to call. CDR3 in DNA: TGTGCCACCAGTGGGGGAGGCGGTCAGCCCCAGCATTTT. Residues: CATSGGGGQPQHF.